The source of this T cell receptor (beta chain) is a study of cytomegalovirus exposure and HLA in healthy donors. The CDR3 loop spans 14 amino acids. Germline V gene data show CDR1 as SGDLS and CDR2 as YYNGEE. The V end was cut by 0 bases, the J end by 3 bases, with 8 bases between. The donors were members of the validation cohort, which comprised 120 subjects and was separate from the first cohort of 666 subjects. Assay: immunoSEQ multiplex PCR; the TCRdb copy retains only in-frame clones and omits some. Of fewer than 350,000 clones listed, approximately 88% are singletons. The material sequenced was PBMCs. This receptor was taken from a woman aged 18-30 years in good health and CMV-seronegative. V usage is TRBV9 and J usage is TRBJ2-3, with a possible D match to TRBD2 (5 bases). CDR3 in DNA: TGTGCCAGCAGCGTAGAGGCGGGTACAGATACGCAGTATTTT. Amino acid sequence: CASSVEAGTDTQYF.